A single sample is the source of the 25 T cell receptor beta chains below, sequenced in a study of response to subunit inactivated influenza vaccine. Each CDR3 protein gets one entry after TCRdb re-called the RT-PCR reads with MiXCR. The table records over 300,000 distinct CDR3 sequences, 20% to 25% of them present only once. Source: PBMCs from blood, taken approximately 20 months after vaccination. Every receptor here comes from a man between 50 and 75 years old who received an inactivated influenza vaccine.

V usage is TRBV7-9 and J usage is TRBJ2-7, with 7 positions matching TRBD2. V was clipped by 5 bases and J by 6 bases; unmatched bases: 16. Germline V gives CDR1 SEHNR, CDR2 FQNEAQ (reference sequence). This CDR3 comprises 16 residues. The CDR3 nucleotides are TGTGCCAGCAGCCCCCGGGGGACTACTAGTCCCCTCGAGCAGTACTTC. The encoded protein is CASSPRGTTSPLEQYF.

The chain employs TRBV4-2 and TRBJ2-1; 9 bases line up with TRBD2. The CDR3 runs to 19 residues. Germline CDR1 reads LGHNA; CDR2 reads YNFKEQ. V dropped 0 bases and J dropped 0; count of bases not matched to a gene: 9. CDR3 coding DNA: TGTGCCAGCAGCCAAGATCTCGTAACAGCGGGGGGCTCCTACAATGAGCAGTTCTTC. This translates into CASSQDLVTAGGSYNEQFF.

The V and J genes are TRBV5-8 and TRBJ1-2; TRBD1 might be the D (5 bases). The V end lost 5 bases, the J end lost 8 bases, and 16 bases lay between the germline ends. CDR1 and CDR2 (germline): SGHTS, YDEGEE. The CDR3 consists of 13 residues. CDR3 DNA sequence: TGTGCCAGCAGTGCCCGGGGGAATAGAGGCTACACCTTC. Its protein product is CASSARGNRGYTF.

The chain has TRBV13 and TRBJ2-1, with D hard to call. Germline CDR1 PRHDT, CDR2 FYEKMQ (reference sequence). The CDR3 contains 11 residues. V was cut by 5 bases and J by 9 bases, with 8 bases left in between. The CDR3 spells CASSRVLEQFF. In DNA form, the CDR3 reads TGTGCCAGCAGCCGAGTCCTTGAGCAGTTCTTC.

CDR3 region: CASLGTGGYEQYF. The CDR3 DNA follows: TGTGCCAGCCTTGGGACAGGGGGCTACGAGCAGTACTTC. The chain has TRBV2 and TRBJ2-7; TRBD1 matches 11 bases. CDR1 is SNHLY and CDR2 is FYNNEI in the germline V gene. V lost 8 bases, J lost 3 bases, and 3 bases stayed unmatched. The CDR3 extends over 13 amino acids.

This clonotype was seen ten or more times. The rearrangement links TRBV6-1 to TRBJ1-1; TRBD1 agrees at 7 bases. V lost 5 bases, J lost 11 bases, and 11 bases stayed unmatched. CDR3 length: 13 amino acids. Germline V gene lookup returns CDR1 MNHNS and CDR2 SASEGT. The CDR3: CASSPLRGGRAFF. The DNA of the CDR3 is TGTGCCAGCAGTCCCCTCAGGGGGGGAAGGGCTTTCTTT.

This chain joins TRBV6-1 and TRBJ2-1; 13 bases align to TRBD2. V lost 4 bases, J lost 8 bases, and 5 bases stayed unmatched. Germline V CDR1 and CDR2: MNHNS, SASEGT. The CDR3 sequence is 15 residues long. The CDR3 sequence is CASSGGLAGSDEQFF. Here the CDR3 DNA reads TGTGCCAGCAGTGGGGGACTAGCGGGAAGCGATGAGCAGTTCTTC.

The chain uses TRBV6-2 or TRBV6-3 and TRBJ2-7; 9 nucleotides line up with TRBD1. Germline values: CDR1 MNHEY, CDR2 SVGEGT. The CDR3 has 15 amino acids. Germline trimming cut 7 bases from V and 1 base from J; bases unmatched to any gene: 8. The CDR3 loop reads CASTDRGEDSYEQYF. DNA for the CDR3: TGTGCCAGCACCGACAGGGGGGAGGATTCCTACGAGCAGTACTTC.

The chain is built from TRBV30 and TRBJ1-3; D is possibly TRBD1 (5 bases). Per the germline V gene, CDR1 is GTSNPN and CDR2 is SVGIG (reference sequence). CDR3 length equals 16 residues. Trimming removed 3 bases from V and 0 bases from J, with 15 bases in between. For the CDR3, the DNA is TGTGCCTGGAGAGAACCCGGGACGGTCTCTGGAAACACCATATATTTT. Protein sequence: CAWREPGTVSGNTIYF.

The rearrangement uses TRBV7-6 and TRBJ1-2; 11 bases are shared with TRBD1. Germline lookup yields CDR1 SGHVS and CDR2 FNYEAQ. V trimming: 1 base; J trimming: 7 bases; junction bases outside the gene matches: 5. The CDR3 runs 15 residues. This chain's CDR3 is CASSLGVGQGAGYTF. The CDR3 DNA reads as TGTGCCAGCAGCTTAGGAGTAGGACAGGGGGCTGGCTACACCTTC.

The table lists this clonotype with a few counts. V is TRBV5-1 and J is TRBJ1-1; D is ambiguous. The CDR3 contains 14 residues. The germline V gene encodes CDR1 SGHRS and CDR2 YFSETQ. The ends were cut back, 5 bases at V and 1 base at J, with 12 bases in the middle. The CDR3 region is CASSSQASNTEAFF. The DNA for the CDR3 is TGCGCCAGCAGTAGTCAGGCCTCGAACACTGAAGCTTTCTTT.

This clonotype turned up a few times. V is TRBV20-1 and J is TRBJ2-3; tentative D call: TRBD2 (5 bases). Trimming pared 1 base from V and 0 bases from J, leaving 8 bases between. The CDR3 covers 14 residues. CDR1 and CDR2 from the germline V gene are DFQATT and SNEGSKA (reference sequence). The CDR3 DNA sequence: TGCAGTGCTAGAGTTGGACTTAGCACAGATACGCAGTATTTT. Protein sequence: CSARVGLSTDTQYF.

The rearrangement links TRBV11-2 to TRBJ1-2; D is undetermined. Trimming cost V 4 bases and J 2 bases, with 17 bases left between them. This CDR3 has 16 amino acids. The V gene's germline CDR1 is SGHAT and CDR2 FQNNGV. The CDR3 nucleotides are TGTGCCAGCAGCTCCCCCTTGGGAGGCTTAAACTATGGCTACACCTTC. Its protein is CASSSPLGGLNYGYTF.

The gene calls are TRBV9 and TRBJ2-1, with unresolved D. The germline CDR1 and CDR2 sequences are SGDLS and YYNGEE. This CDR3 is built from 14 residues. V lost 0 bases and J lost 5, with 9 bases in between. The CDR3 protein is CASSVASQNNEQFF. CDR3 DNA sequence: TGTGCCAGCAGCGTAGCTTCCCAGAACAATGAGCAGTTCTTC. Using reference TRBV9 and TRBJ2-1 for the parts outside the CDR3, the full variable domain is DSGVTQTPKHLITATGQRVTLRCSPRSGDLSVYWYQQSLDQGLQFLIQYYNGEERAKGNILERFSAQQFPDLHSELNLSSLELGDSALYFCASSVASQNNEQFFGPGTRLTVL.

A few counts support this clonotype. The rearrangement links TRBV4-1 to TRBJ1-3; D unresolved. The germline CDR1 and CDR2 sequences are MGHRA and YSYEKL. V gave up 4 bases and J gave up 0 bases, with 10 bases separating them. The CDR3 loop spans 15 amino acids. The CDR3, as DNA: TGCGCCAGCAGCCGAGACACTTCCTCTGGAAACACCATATATTTT. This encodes CASSRDTSSGNTIYF.

The CDR3 DNA reads as TGCAGTGCTGGGCGACAGGGGTCCAATCAGCCCCAGCATTTT. Translating it yields CSAGRQGSNQPQHF. This chain links TRBV20-1 with TRBJ1-5; 8 bases are a match to TRBD1. Germline V gene data show CDR1 as DFQATT and CDR2 as SNEGSKA (reference sequence). This CDR3 has 14 residues. J was trimmed by 3 bases and V by 5 bases; bases with no gene match: 6.

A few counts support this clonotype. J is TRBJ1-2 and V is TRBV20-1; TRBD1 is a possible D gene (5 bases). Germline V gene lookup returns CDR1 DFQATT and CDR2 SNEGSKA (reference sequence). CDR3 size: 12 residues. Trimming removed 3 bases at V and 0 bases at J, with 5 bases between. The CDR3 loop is CSARGANYGYTF. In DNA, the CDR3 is TGCAGTGCTAGGGGGGCTAACTATGGCTACACCTTC.

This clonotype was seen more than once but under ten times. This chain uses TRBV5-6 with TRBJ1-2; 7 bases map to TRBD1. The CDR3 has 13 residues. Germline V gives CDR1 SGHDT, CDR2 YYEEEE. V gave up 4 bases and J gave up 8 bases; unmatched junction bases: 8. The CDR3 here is CASSVGTAGGYTF. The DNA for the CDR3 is TGTGCCAGCAGCGTCGGGACAGCAGGAGGCTACACCTTC.

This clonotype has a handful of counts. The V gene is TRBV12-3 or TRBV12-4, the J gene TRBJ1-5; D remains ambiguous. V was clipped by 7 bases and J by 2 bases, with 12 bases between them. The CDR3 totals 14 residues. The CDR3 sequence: CASTLDGGNQPQHF. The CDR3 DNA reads TGTGCCAGCACCTTGGACGGCGGCAATCAGCCCCAGCATTTT.

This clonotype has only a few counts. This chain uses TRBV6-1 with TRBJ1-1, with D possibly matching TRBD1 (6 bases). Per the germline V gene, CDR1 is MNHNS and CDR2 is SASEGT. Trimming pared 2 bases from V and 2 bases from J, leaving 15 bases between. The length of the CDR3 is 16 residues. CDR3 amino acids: CASSEIWGAGNTEAFF. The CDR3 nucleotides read TGTGCCAGCAGTGAAATTTGGGGGGCAGGAAACACTGAAGCTTTCTTT.

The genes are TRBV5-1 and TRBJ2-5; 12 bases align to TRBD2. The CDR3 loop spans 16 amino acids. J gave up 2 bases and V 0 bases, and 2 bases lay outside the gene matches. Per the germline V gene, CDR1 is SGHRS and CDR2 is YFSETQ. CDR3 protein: CASSLGGTSGQETQYF. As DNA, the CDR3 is TGCGCCAGCAGCTTGGGAGGGACTAGCGGGCAAGAGACCCAGTACTTC.

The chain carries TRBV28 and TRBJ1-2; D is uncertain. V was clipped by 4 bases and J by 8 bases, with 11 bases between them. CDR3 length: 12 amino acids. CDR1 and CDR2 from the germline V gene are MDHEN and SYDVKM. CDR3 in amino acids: CASSSRTRGYTF. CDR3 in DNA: TGTGCCAGCAGTTCCCGGACGAGGGGCTACACCTTC.

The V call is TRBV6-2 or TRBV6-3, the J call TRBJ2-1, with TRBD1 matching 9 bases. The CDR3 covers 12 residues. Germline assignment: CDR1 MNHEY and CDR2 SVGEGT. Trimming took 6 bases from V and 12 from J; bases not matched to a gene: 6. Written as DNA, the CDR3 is TGTGCCAGCAGGGGGACAGGGTTGAGGCAGTTCTTC. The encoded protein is CASRGTGLRQFF.

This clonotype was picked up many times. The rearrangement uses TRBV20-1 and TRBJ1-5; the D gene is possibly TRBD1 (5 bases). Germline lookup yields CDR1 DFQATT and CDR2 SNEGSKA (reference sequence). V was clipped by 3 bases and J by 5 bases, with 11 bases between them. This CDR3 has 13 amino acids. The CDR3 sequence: CSARPGVHQPQHF. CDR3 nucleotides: TGCAGTGCTAGGCCGGGGGTCCATCAGCCCCAGCATTTT.

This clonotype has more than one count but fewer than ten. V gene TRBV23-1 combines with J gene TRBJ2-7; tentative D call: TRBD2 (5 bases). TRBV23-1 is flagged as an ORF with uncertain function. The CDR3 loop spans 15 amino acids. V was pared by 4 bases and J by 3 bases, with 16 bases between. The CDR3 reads CASSRPRRSRYEQYF. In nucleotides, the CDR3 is TGCGCCAGCAGTCGCCCCAGGAGGTCTCGCTACGAGCAGTACTTC.